The 22 T cell receptor beta chains listed next were all sequenced from one sample in a study of blood T cell repertoires in COVID-19. This table comes from immunoSEQ multiplex PCR, and its TCRdb copy is limited to in-frame clones, with some not included. The sample comprises around 250,000 clones, roughly nine tenths of which are singletons, and 1.2% rests with the top ten. Sequencing input: PBMCs or T cells enriched from blood (not recorded which). The source of these receptors is a human donor in a cohort exposed to, infected with or recovered from COVID-19 (not recorded which). The donor label of this sample is uncertain.

The chain carries TRBV9 and TRBJ1-2, with 7 bases matching TRBD1. Trimming cost V 5 bases and J 8 bases; bases outside gene matches: 6. The CDR3 is 12 amino acids. From germline, CDR1 is SGDLS and CDR2 YYNGEE. The CDR3 sequence: CASSHRGWGYTF. Written as DNA, the CDR3 is TGTGCCAGCAGTCACAGGGGATGGGGCTACACCTTC.

This clone turned up a few times. This sequence joins TRBV27 and TRBJ2-7; TRBD1 agrees at 8 bases. The CDR3 has 18 residues. After removal of 6 bases from V and 0 bases from J, the junction contained 16 bases not matched to a gene. The germline V gene encodes CDR1 MNHEY and CDR2 SMNVEV (reference sequence). CDR3 bases: TGTGCCAGCAGCCGCGAAGGACAGGGTCCTATCTTCTCCTACGAGCAGTACTTC. It is translated as CASSREGQGPIFSYEQYF.

The chain carries TRBV19 and TRBJ1-5; TRBD1 matches 7 bases. Germline lookup yields CDR1 LNHDA and CDR2 SQIVND (reference sequence). The CDR3 is made up of 15 amino acids. V lost 5 bases to trimming and J lost 6 bases; unmatched junction nucleotides: 10. DNA for the CDR3: TGTGCCAGTAGTGCCGAACAGGGGTTGGTTCAGCCCCAGCATTTT. Protein product: CASSAEQGLVQPQHF.

J is TRBJ1-3 and V is TRBV7-8; no clear D. Per germline, CDR1 SGHVS and CDR2 FQNEAQ. CDR3 length equals 15 residues. The V gene lost 4 bases and the J gene lost 0 bases, with 10 bases spanning the gap. The CDR3 DNA is TGTGCCAGCAGCTCGAGAGATCACTCTGGAAACACCATATATTTT. This translates into CASSSRDHSGNTIYF.

The chain links TRBV6-2 or TRBV6-3 to TRBJ2-7, with D hard to call. Looked up from germline, CDR1 is MNHEY and CDR2 is SVGEGT. This CDR3 has 12 amino acids. V was pared by 4 bases and J by 3 bases, with 7 bases between. The CDR3 is CASSSENYEQYF. The DNA for the CDR3 is TGTGCCAGCAGTTCGGAGAACTACGAGCAGTACTTC.

V usage is TRBV12-3 or TRBV12-4 and J usage is TRBJ1-1; 8 positions match TRBD1. V trimming: 5 bases; J trimming: 6 bases; junction bases outside the gene matches: 2. CDR3 length: 12 residues. CDR3 in DNA: TGTGCCAGCAGTCAGGGGGCGCCTGAAGCTTTCTTT. Encoded protein: CASSQGAPEAFF.

V gene TRBV4-2 combines with J gene TRBJ2-5; D call uncertain. Trimming shortened V by 0 bases and J by 4 bases, and 6 bases separated the two germline ends. Germline CDR1 is LGHNA and CDR2 is YNFKEQ. CDR3 length equals 13 residues. The CDR3 DNA reads TGTGCCAGCAGCCAAGAGTATCGAGAGACCCAGTACTTC. Translating it yields CASSQEYRETQYF.

The rearrangement uses TRBV13 and TRBJ2-7; 12 positions match TRBD1. The CDR3 sequence is 15 residues long. The V and J ends lost 2 bases and 6 bases, in that order; junction bases with no gene match: 5. Germline CDR1 reads PRHDT; CDR2 reads FYEKMQ (reference sequence). The CDR3 region has the DNA TGTGCCAGCAGCTTATTTGGGACAGGGGGCGCCGAGCAGTACTTC. Amino acids: CASSLFGTGGAEQYF.

V gene TRBV27 combines with J gene TRBJ2-2, with 7 bases aligning to TRBD1. CDR3 length: 13 residues. J was trimmed by 4 bases and V by 8 bases; bases with no gene match: 4. CDR1 is MNHEY and CDR2 is SMNVEV in the germline V gene (reference sequence). In nucleotides, the CDR3 is TGTGCCAGCCGGGACAGATCCACCGGGGAGCTGTTTTTT. Amino acid sequence: CASRDRSTGELFF.

V is TRBV27 and J is TRBJ2-3, with TRBD1 identical over 10 bases. V lost 6 bases and J lost 2; bases outside the gene matches: 8. Germline V gene lookup returns CDR1 MNHEY and CDR2 SMNVEV (reference sequence). There are 16 residues in the CDR3. CDR3 in DNA: TGTGCCAGCAGCCCGACAGGGGGCCTCCTCACAGATACGCAGTATTTT. It specifies CASSPTGGLLTDTQYF.

Notes on this clone: Other DNA sequences of this sample code for an identical CDR3. The chain carries TRBV18 and TRBJ1-2; D uncertain. CDR1 is KGHSH, CDR2 LQKENI, per germline. This CDR3 region has 12 residues. Trimming removed 3 bases at V and 5 bases at J, with 7 bases between. CDR3 bases: TGTGCCAGCTCACCGCGCGGGTATGGCTACACCTTC. This gives the protein CASSPRGYGYTF.

The sample holds one count of this clone. The V gene is TRBV14, the J gene TRBJ2-7, with unresolved D. Per germline, CDR1 SGHDN and CDR2 FVKESK. The CDR3 loop spans 13 amino acids. V dropped 4 bases and J dropped 2 bases, with 9 bases sitting between them. CDR3 nucleotides: TGTGCCAGCAGCCCGACTCCAACCTACGAGCAGTACTTC. This codes for CASSPTPTYEQYF.

This chain joins TRBV10-3 and TRBJ1-2, with D possibly TRBD1 on 6 matching bases. Germline-derived CDR1 and CDR2 are ENHRY and SYGVKD. This CDR3 spans 15 amino acids. Trimming took 2 bases from V and 4 from J, leaving 14 bases between them. CDR3 residues: CAISEADSHGYGYTF. In nucleotides, the CDR3 is TGTGCCATCAGTGAGGCGGACAGCCATGGCTATGGCTACACCTTC.

V is TRBV18 and J is TRBJ1-1; 7 bases align to TRBD1. The CDR3 is 15 residues long. V shed 2 bases, J shed 1 base, and the junction held 4 bases outside the gene matches. CDR1 is KGHSH and CDR2 is LQKENI in the germline V gene. The CDR3 spells CASSPRTGGNTEAFF. The CDR3 DNA follows: TGTGCCAGCTCACCAAGGACAGGAGGGAACACTGAAGCTTTCTTT.

The V and J genes are TRBV28 and TRBJ2-5; D may be TRBD1 (6 bases). CDR3 length: 15 residues. Germline CDR1 is MDHEN and CDR2 is SYDVKM. V was trimmed by 5 bases and J by 2 bases, leaving 15 bases between them. The CDR3 is CASSLRTETQETQYF. CDR3 nucleotides: TGTGCCAGCAGTCTCAGGACAGAAACGCAAGAGACCCAGTACTTC.

The chain employs TRBV12-3 or TRBV12-4 and TRBJ2-3, with 10 nucleotides matching TRBD2. CDR3 length: 13 amino acids. Losses at the gene ends were 6 bases for V and 7 bases for J; bases not matched to a gene: 4. The CDR3 DNA reads TGTGCCAGCAGGAGCGGGGGGGCAAATACGCAGTATTTT. The encoded protein is CASRSGGANTQYF.

The chain links TRBV24-1 to TRBJ2-2, with 9 positions matching TRBD1. J lost 6 bases, V lost 2 bases, and 6 bases had no gene match. CDR1 is KGHDR, CDR2 SFDVKD, per germline. This CDR3 is built from 16 residues. In nucleotides, the CDR3 is TGTGCCACCAGTGATTCGACCTGGACAGGGGCCGGGGAGCTGTTTTTT. This encodes CATSDSTWTGAGELFF.

The DNA for the CDR3 is TGCAGCGGAGAGGGGGCAGATACGCAGTATTTT. It encodes CSGEGADTQYF. V and J are TRBV29-1 and TRBJ2-3; TRBD1 might be the D (6 bases). The germline V gene has CDR1 SQVTM and CDR2 ANQGSEA. V was clipped by 7 bases and J by 4 bases, with 9 bases between them. The CDR3 is made up of 11 amino acids.

The chain couples TRBV6-2 or TRBV6-3 to TRBJ1-1; 8 nucleotides match TRBD1. V was clipped by 6 bases and J by 4 bases; unmatched bases: 10. Germline-derived CDR1 and CDR2 are MNHEY and SVGEGT. The CDR3 is made up of 15 amino acids. This chain's CDR3 is CASSPRGQGLTEAFF. CDR3 sequence (DNA): TGTGCCAGCAGCCCCCGAGGACAGGGACTCACTGAAGCTTTCTTT.

This clone was observed a handful of times. The CDR3 loop is CSVESFQETQYF. The CDR3 nucleotides are TGCAGCGTTGAGAGTTTCCAAGAGACCCAGTACTTC. This sequence joins TRBV29-1 and TRBJ2-5; unclear D gene. CDR1 and CDR2 from the germline V gene are SQVTM and ANQGSEA. The V end lost 3 bases, the J end lost 1 base, and 6 bases lay between the germline ends. This CDR3 has 12 residues. Together with reference TRBV29-1 and TRBJ2-5, the CDR3 gives the full variable domain: SAVISQKPSRDICQRGTSLTIQCQVDSQVTMMFWYRQQPGQSLTLIATANQGSEATYESGFVIDKFPISRPNLTFSTLTVSNMSPEDSSIYLCSVESFQETQYFGPGTRLLVL.

V is TRBV27 and J is TRBJ1-4; 8 bases line up with TRBD1. In germline, CDR1 is MNHEY, CDR2 SMNVEV (reference sequence). The CDR3 runs 15 residues. V lost 6 bases, J lost 8 bases, and 11 bases stayed unmatched. The CDR3 reads CASSLTGTGLEKLFF. CDR3 nucleotides: TGTGCCAGCAGCCTTACTGGGACAGGTCTAGAAAAACTGTTTTTT.

The table lists this clone with a few counts. The gene calls are TRBV19 and TRBJ1-1; D is uncertain. Trimming took off 7 bases at V and 4 bases at J, with 13 bases between the two ends. CDR1 and CDR2 (germline): LNHDA, SQIVND (reference sequence). This CDR3 is built from 13 residues. DNA for the CDR3: TGTGCCAGTATGAGGATGATCGGCACTGAAGCTTTCTTT. This sequence encodes CASMRMIGTEAFF.